The 16 T cell receptor beta chains reported below all come from one sample, sequenced in a study of blood T cell repertoires in COVID-19 (dated by TCRdb to the early 2020s). Library generation was performed with the immunoSEQ multiplex PCR assay. Sourced from immuneACCESS, this table was stored by TCRdb with only in-frame sequences that have V and J called. A share of the clones is absent; for the studies checked, an unresolved V gene accounts for under half, and the remainder has no known explanation. Across this sample there are hundreds of thousands of clones, with about 89% seen only once. Together, the top ten hold approximately 3% of the sample. The sample comprised peripheral blood. These receptors were taken from a woman in her 30s with COVID-19, enrolled during active disease.

This clone was detected only once. This chain joins TRBV19 and TRBJ2-2; no clear D gene. Trimming stripped 0 bases from V and 2 bases from J, with 16 bases between. The CDR3 loop spans 18 amino acids. Germline V gives CDR1 LNHDA, CDR2 SQIVND (reference sequence). Written as DNA, the CDR3 is TGTGCCAGTAGTATAGACACGAGAACCCTCGATAACACCGGGGAGCTGTTTTTT. Protein: CASSIDTRTLDNTGELFF. Full variable domain (remainder filled in from reference TRBV19 and TRBJ2-2): DGGITQSPKYLFRKEGQNVTLSCEQNLNHDAMYWYRQDPGQGLRLIYYSQIVNDFQKGDIAEGYSVSREKKESFPLTVTSAQKNPTAFYLCASSIDTRTLDNTGELFFGEGSRLTVL.

This clone was detected only once. The rearrangement joins TRBV7-2 to TRBJ2-1; D possibly corresponds to TRBD2 (5 bases). The V end lost 5 bases, the J end lost 7 bases, and 21 bases lay between the germline ends. CDR3 size: 16 residues. The germline CDR1 and CDR2 sequences are SGHTA and FQGNSA. In DNA form, the CDR3 reads TGTGCCAGCAGCCCTAGAGGACGGGGTTGGGAAAATGAGCAGTTCTTC. Its protein product is CASSPRGRGWENEQFF.

This sequence joins TRBV7-8 and TRBJ2-6, with a tentative D call TRBD2 (5 bases). There are 16 residues in the CDR3. Germline V gene sequence: CDR1 SGHVS, CDR2 FQNEAQ. Trimming left V 2 bases short and J 0 bases short, with 8 bases between. CDR3 loop: CASSLTRDSGANVLTF. The CDR3 region has the DNA TGTGCCAGCAGCTTAACACGGGACTCTGGGGCCAACGTCCTGACTTTC.

In nucleotides, the CDR3 is TGTGCCAGTAGTAGCTTTAAAACCGGGGGGAACACTGAAGCTTTCTTT. It translates to CASSSFKTGGNTEAFF. The chain joins TRBV19 to TRBJ1-1; D perhaps matches TRBD1 (5 bases). Germline-derived CDR1 and CDR2 are LNHDA and SQIVND (reference sequence). The CDR3 is 16 residues long. V lost 4 bases, J lost 1 base, and 16 bases lay in between.

V gene TRBV7-2 combines with J gene TRBJ1-2; a possible D gene is TRBD1 (5 bases). Germline CDR1 is SGHTA and CDR2 is FQGNSA. The CDR3 is 15 amino acids. Deletions cut 5 bases from V and 3 bases from J, with 16 bases between. The CDR3 is CASSQGGRLDYGYTF. The CDR3 DNA sequence: TGTGCCAGCAGCCAGGGAGGGAGGCTAGACTATGGCTACACCTTC. Full variable domain (remainder filled in from reference TRBV7-2 and TRBJ1-2): GAGVSQSPSNKVTEKGKDVELRCDPISGHTALYWYRQSLGQGLEFLIYFQGNSAPDKSGLPSDRFSAERTGGSVSTLTIQRTQQEDSAVYLCASSQGGRLDYGYTFGSGTRLTVV.

DNA of the CDR3: TGTGCCAGCAGCTTTTTCCTCGGGAAAGACTCCTACGAGCAGTACTTC. Translation: CASSFFLGKDSYEQYF. The V gene is TRBV7-9, the J gene TRBJ2-7, with D possibly matching TRBD2 (5 bases). The germline CDR1 and CDR2 sequences are SEHNR and FQNEAQ (reference sequence). The CDR3 totals 16 residues. The V end was cut by 3 bases, the J end by 0 bases, with 15 bases between.

The chain combines TRBV5-1 with TRBJ2-1; D possibly corresponds to TRBD2 (6 bases). CDR3 length: 12 residues. V lost 2 bases and J lost 8, with 8 bases in between. Looked up from germline, CDR1 is SGHRS and CDR2 is YFSETQ. CDR3 region: CASSFGEDEQFF. The CDR3 region has the DNA TGCGCCAGCAGCTTCGGGGAGGATGAGCAGTTCTTC.

V is TRBV28 and J is TRBJ1-4, with 8 nucleotides matching TRBD1. J lost 2 bases, V lost 6 bases, and 2 bases had no gene match. The length of the CDR3 is 14 residues. Germline lookup yields CDR1 MDHEN and CDR2 SYDVKM. In nucleotides, the CDR3 is TGTGCCAGCAGGACAGGGGCCACTAATGAAAAACTGTTTTTT. It codes for CASRTGATNEKLFF. The variable domain in full, completed from reference TRBV28 and TRBJ1-4, reads DVKVTQSSRYLVKRTGEKVFLECVQDMDHENMFWYRQDPGLGLRLIYFSYDVKMKEKGDIPEGYSVSREKKERFSLILESASTNQTSMYLCASRTGATNEKLFFGSGTQLSVL.

The chain carries TRBV7-9 and TRBJ1-1, with 7 bases lining up with TRBD1. Germline loops: CDR1 SEHNR, CDR2 FQNEAQ (reference sequence). The CDR3 length is 16 residues. V lost 5 bases to trimming and J lost 2 bases; unmatched junction nucleotides: 11. CDR3: CASSPLGGTDNTEAFF. The CDR3 coding sequence is TGTGCCAGCAGCCCCCTTGGAGGGACAGACAACACTGAAGCTTTCTTT.

The V and J genes are TRBV27 and TRBJ1-2, with 7 bases identical to TRBD1. The J segment lost 4 bases and the V segment lost 6 bases, leaving 14 bases of the junction unmatched. This CDR3 has 16 amino acids. Germline CDR1 MNHEY, CDR2 SMNVEV (reference sequence). CDR3 amino acids: CASRGETGRWGYGYTF. CDR3 DNA sequence: TGTGCCAGCAGGGGGGAGACAGGGCGCTGGGGCTATGGCTACACCTTC.

The chain carries TRBV4-3 and TRBJ2-1; D unclear. This CDR3 has 15 residues. The germline V and J ends were trimmed by 0 bases and 9 bases, with 15 bases remaining between them. Germline CDR1 is LGHNA and CDR2 is YSLEER. The CDR3: CASSQDKRASSEQFF. CDR3 DNA: TGCGCCAGCAGCCAAGATAAGAGAGCGAGCAGTGAGCAGTTCTTC.

The rearrangement uses TRBV24-1 and TRBJ2-3; 11 positions match TRBD2. Looked up from germline, CDR1 is KGHDR and CDR2 is SFDVKD. V was clipped by 5 bases and J by 5 bases; unmatched bases: 2. This CDR3 has 14 amino acids. The CDR3 DNA reads as TGTGCCACCAGTGCGGGACTAGCGGTAGATACGCAGTATTTT. Its translation is CATSAGLAVDTQYF.

The chain uses TRBV24-1 and TRBJ1-2; D is undetermined. CDR1 is KGHDR, CDR2 SFDVKD, per germline. Trimming stripped 0 bases from V and 2 bases from J, with 6 bases between. The CDR3 is 14 amino acids. CDR3 sequence reads: CATSDLRENYGYTF. The DNA for the CDR3 is TGTGCCACCAGTGATTTGAGGGAGAACTATGGCTACACCTTC.

This chain links TRBV19 with TRBJ1-4; D possibly corresponds to TRBD1 (6 bases). V shed 0 bases and J shed 4 bases, with 12 bases lying between them. CDR3 size: 16 residues. CDR1 LNHDA and CDR2 SQIVND come from the germline V gene (reference sequence). The CDR3 reads CASSIDVQGLNEKLFF. CDR3 sequence (DNA): TGTGCCAGTAGTATAGATGTCCAGGGGCTTAATGAAAAACTGTTTTTT.

The chain joins TRBV4-1 to TRBJ2-5; possibly TRBD2 for D (6 bases). Trimming cost V 4 bases and J 3 bases, with 15 bases left between them. CDR3 size: 15 residues. Per the germline V gene, CDR1 is MGHRA and CDR2 is YSYEKL. The CDR3 DNA follows: TGCGCCAGCAGCCCCGGTTGGGCTAGCGAAGAGACCCAGTACTTC. This sequence encodes CASSPGWASEETQYF.

The CDR3 spells CASSVGAGAWETQYF. In DNA form, the CDR3 reads TGTGCCAGCAGCGTAGGTGCGGGGGCGTGGGAGACCCAGTACTTC. The V call is TRBV9, the J call TRBJ2-5, with D perhaps matching TRBD2 (7 bases). The CDR3 runs to 15 residues. CDR1 SGDLS and CDR2 YYNGEE come from the germline V gene. The V gene lost 0 bases and the J gene lost 5 bases, with 14 bases spanning the gap.